This T cell receptor (beta chain) was captured by sequencing in a study of blood T cell repertoires in COVID-19. Across the whole study: Both acute and convalescent COVID-19 samples were obtained from the United States, Italy and Spain. T cells, B-cell-depleted T cells, or PBMCs provided the cDNA or gDNA that served as material.

Under the authors' procedure: Reference gene primer amplification in the assay estimated nucleated cell counts. Repertoires were generated with immunoSEQ multiplex PCR, while TCRdb's copy carries only in-frame clones and drops some. V and J calls and clone size are given by that table; D and trimming were obtained from the DNA. The sample carries around 140,000 clones, 65% to 90% recorded once. This CDR3 is built from 13 residues. Germline loops: CDR1 LNHDA, CDR2 SQIVND (reference sequence). With 8 bases removed from V and 3 bases from J, the gap between germline ends came to 8 bases. This sequence was found in a man aged 55 to 69 with active or convalescent COVID-19. Material for sequencing was peripheral blood. This chain uses TRBV19 with TRBJ1-6; maybe TRBD1 (5 bases). The CDR3: CASRDSYNSPLHF. As DNA, the CDR3 is TGTGCCAGTCGCGACAGCTATAATTCACCCCTCCACTTT.